The 28 T cell receptor beta chains reported below all come from one sample, sequenced in a study of blood T cell repertoires in COVID-19. The table came from immunoSEQ multiplex PCR; TCRdb's copy has only in-frame clones and leaves some out. In the table there are about 280,000 clones, approximately 82% of which are singletons. Sequencing used PBMCs or T cells enriched from blood (not recorded which). Every receptor here comes from a man in his forties who had been exposed to COVID-19.

V and J are TRBV5-6 and TRBJ2-5; 11 bases map to TRBD1. The CDR3 is made up of 16 amino acids. Germline CDR1 is SGHDT and CDR2 is YYEEEE. V trimming: 3 bases; J trimming: 4 bases; junction bases outside the gene matches: 8. The CDR3 spells CASSSLDRGRRETQYF. The CDR3 DNA reads TGTGCCAGCAGCTCCTTGGACAGGGGGCGGCGAGAGACCCAGTACTTC.

V is TRBV6-5 and J is TRBJ1-2; D perhaps matches TRBD1 (5 bases). The length of the CDR3 is 13 residues. Trimming took 6 bases from V and 4 from J, leaving 12 bases between them. Germline V CDR1 and CDR2: MNHEY, SVGAGI. The CDR3 region has the DNA TGTGCCAGCAGGGTTGACAGTTTCTATGGCTACACCTTC. It encodes CASRVDSFYGYTF.

The V and J genes are TRBV2 and TRBJ2-1; 8 nucleotides align to TRBD2. V was clipped by 4 bases and J by 6 bases; unmatched bases: 11. The CDR3 consists of 16 residues. From germline, CDR1 is SNHLY and CDR2 FYNNEI. The CDR3 nucleotides read TGTGCCAGCAGTGCCTTCGAGGGACTAGTAGGCAATGAGCAGTTCTTC. Encoded protein: CASSAFEGLVGNEQFF.

CDR3 DNA sequence: TGTGCCAGCCAGAACAGGGGCATGAATGAAAAACTGTTTTTT. Encoded protein: CASQNRGMNEKLFF. The chain combines TRBV2 with TRBJ1-4; TRBD1 matches at 7 bases. The CDR3 sequence is 14 residues long. V shed 8 bases, J shed 5 bases, and the junction held 8 bases outside the gene matches. Germline V gene sequence: CDR1 SNHLY, CDR2 FYNNEI.

This chain uses TRBV5-1 with TRBJ2-3; the match to TRBD2 covers 10 bases. The CDR3 spans 16 residues. Germline assignment: CDR1 SGHRS and CDR2 YFSETQ. V dropped 2 bases and J dropped 6; count of bases not matched to a gene: 9. CDR3 region: CASSFALAGVGDTQYF. DNA for the CDR3: TGCGCCAGCAGCTTCGCTCTAGCGGGAGTCGGGGATACGCAGTATTTT.

V usage is TRBV15 and J usage is TRBJ1-3; possibly TRBD1 for D (5 bases). This CDR3 is 13 amino acids long. V was shortened by 9 bases and J by 0 bases, with 9 bases between the two germline ends. Germline V CDR1 and CDR2: LNHNV, YYDKDF (reference sequence). Written as DNA, the CDR3 is TGTGCCACGCGACAGTTCTCTGGAAACACCATATATTTT. Its protein is CATRQFSGNTIYF.

This clone has only one observation. The V and J genes are TRBV30 and TRBJ1-2; D not certain. Germline-derived CDR1 and CDR2 are GTSNPN and SVGIG (reference sequence). V shed 5 bases and J shed 2 bases, with 9 bases lying between them. The CDR3 contains 12 residues. In nucleotides, the CDR3 is TGTGCCTGGGAGACAACGAACTATGGCTACACCTTC. This gives the protein CAWETTNYGYTF.

In this sample, this clone turned up a few times. This chain links TRBV7-9 with TRBJ1-5; D ambiguous. The V and J ends lost 1 base and 6 bases respectively, with 10 bases between them. The CDR3 runs 14 residues. The germline V gene has CDR1 SEHNR and CDR2 FQNEAQ (reference sequence). The CDR3 reads CASSLGRVGQPQHF. The CDR3 DNA sequence: TGTGCCAGCAGCTTAGGGCGGGTGGGTCAGCCCCAGCATTTT.

In this sample, this clone turned up a few times. CDR3 sequence: CASRDRLAGVGGANVLTF. Written as DNA, the CDR3 is TGTGCCAGTAGGGATCGGCTAGCGGGAGTTGGTGGGGCCAACGTCCTGACTTTC. The chain combines TRBV19 with TRBJ2-6, with 10 nucleotides matching TRBD2. The germline V gene has CDR1 LNHDA and CDR2 SQIVND (reference sequence). V gave up 6 bases and J gave up 3 bases; unmatched junction bases: 11. The CDR3 has 18 residues.

This clone has just one count. J is TRBJ1-1 and V is TRBV9; 7 positions match TRBD1. CDR1 is SGDLS, CDR2 YYNGEE, per germline. J was trimmed by 3 bases and V by 5 bases; bases with no gene match: 4. CDR3 size: 13 residues. The CDR3 sequence is CASSTQGDTEAFF. Written as DNA, the CDR3 is TGTGCCAGCAGTACCCAGGGGGACACTGAAGCTTTCTTT.

The gene calls are TRBV6-1 and TRBJ2-6; a possible D gene is TRBD2 (5 bases). The CDR3 is 14 residues long. Germline loops: CDR1 MNHNS, CDR2 SASEGT. Trimming took 3 bases from V and 2 from J, leaving 5 bases between them. CDR3 sequence: CASSEGAGANVLTF. CDR3 bases: TGTGCCAGCAGTGAGGGAGCTGGGGCCAACGTCCTGACTTTC.

The chain has TRBV4-1 and TRBJ2-7, with 11 bases aligning to TRBD2. Looked up from germline, CDR1 is MGHRA and CDR2 is YSYEKL. Trimming at V came to 1 base and at J to 5 bases, leaving 1 base not matched to a gene. The CDR3 has 14 amino acids. CDR3 nucleotide sequence: TGCGCCAGCAGCCAAGTAGCGGGGGGGGACGAGCAGTACTTC. Translated: CASSQVAGGDEQYF.

This clone was detected only once. J is TRBJ2-1 and V is TRBV4-1; 12 positions match TRBD2. Germline V gene lookup returns CDR1 MGHRA and CDR2 YSYEKL. Losses at the gene ends were 1 base for V and 8 bases for J; bases not matched to a gene: 12. There are 18 residues in the CDR3. The CDR3 sequence is CASSQGTSLAGGSDEQFF. For the CDR3, the DNA is TGCGCCAGCAGCCAAGGGACCTCTCTAGCGGGAGGGTCCGATGAGCAGTTCTTC.

Only a few counts were recorded for this clone. The chain links TRBV6-5 to TRBJ2-1, with D perhaps matching TRBD1 (5 bases). The CDR3 length is 12 residues. The germline V and J ends were trimmed by 10 bases and 9 bases, with 16 bases remaining between them. In germline, CDR1 is MNHEY, CDR2 SVGAGI. The CDR3 loop is CATSGFSVEQFF. DNA of the CDR3: TGTGCCACTTCAGGGTTCTCTGTTGAGCAGTTCTTC.

This clone was detected only once. The genes are TRBV6-5 and TRBJ2-7; possible D gene TRBD2, 6 bases. Germline V gives CDR1 MNHEY, CDR2 SVGAGI. This CDR3 is 15 amino acids long. V lost 6 bases to trimming and J lost 2 bases, with 17 bases between them. The CDR3 coding sequence is TGTGCCAGCAGGCGGGACCTCCTAGCCACCTACGAGCAGTACTTC. As protein: CASRRDLLATYEQYF.

V gene TRBV28 combines with J gene TRBJ2-3, with 10 bases identical to TRBD2. The CDR3 length is 18 residues. The junction had 20 bases not matched to a gene; V was cut back by 8 bases and J by 6 bases. CDR1 is MDHEN, CDR2 SYDVKM, per germline. The CDR3 sequence: CASRLRKAGGHYMDTQYF. CDR3 nucleotide sequence: TGTGCCAGCCGCCTTAGAAAAGCGGGAGGGCATTATATGGATACGCAGTATTTT.

This clone was counted a few times. This chain joins TRBV13 and TRBJ2-5; TRBD1 might be the D (6 bases). Trimming stripped 0 bases from V and 10 bases from J, with 9 bases between. The CDR3 loop spans 12 amino acids. The germline CDR1 and CDR2 sequences are PRHDT and FYEKMQ (reference sequence). CDR3 sequence reads: CASSLGLGGQYF. The CDR3 DNA reads as TGTGCCAGCAGCTTAGGCCTAGGGGGCCAGTACTTC.

V and J are TRBV2 and TRBJ1-1, with D possibly being TRBD1 (5 bases). Per germline, CDR1 SNHLY and CDR2 FYNNEI. The length of the CDR3 is 14 residues. V lost 2 bases to trimming and J lost 4 bases, with 11 bases between them. The CDR3 DNA reads TGTGCCAGCAGTGAAATGGGGCGTGGCACTGAAGCTTTCTTT. Translating gives CASSEMGRGTEAFF.

The chain recombines TRBV4-1 with TRBJ2-1; D gene unclear. CDR1 is MGHRA, CDR2 YSYEKL, per germline. The CDR3 is 11 residues long. With 1 base removed from V and 10 bases from J, the gap between germline ends came to 5 bases. This CDR3 is CASSQVREQFF. In DNA, the CDR3 is TGCGCCAGCAGCCAAGTCAGGGAGCAGTTCTTC.

The rearrangement links TRBV5-8 to TRBJ2-3; 7 bases line up with TRBD2. The CDR3 runs 14 residues. CDR1 is SGHTS and CDR2 is YDEGEE in the germline V gene. Trimming at V came to 2 bases and at J to 11 bases, leaving 11 bases not matched to a gene. The CDR3 DNA reads as TGTGCCAGCAGCTTAAACGGGGGGTCAGACGGGCAGTATTTT. Amino acid sequence: CASSLNGGSDGQYF.

This rearrangement joins TRBV4-1 to TRBJ1-5; 9 bases align to TRBD1. Germline V CDR1 and CDR2: MGHRA, YSYEKL. The CDR3 is made up of 16 amino acids. V lost 1 base to trimming and J lost 1 base; unmatched junction nucleotides: 2. The CDR3 nucleotides are TGCGCCAGCAGCCAAGGGACAGGGGCCAGCAATCAGCCCCAGCATTTT. It is translated as CASSQGTGASNQPQHF.

CDR3 loop: CASHRGPRQKETQYF. As DNA, the CDR3 is TGTGCCAGTCATAGGGGCCCGAGGCAGAAAGAGACCCAGTACTTC. This rearrangement joins TRBV2 to TRBJ2-5, with D possibly TRBD1 on 5 matching bases. Trimming left V 9 bases short and J 3 bases short, with 20 bases between. The CDR3 length is 15 residues. Germline lookup yields CDR1 SNHLY and CDR2 FYNNEI.

This clone was counted between two and nine times. This rearrangement joins TRBV5-6 to TRBJ1-5; possible D gene TRBD1, 6 bases. V was clipped by 3 bases and J by 3 bases, with 13 bases between them. This CDR3 comprises 15 residues. CDR1 and CDR2 (germline): SGHDT, YYEEEE. In DNA, the CDR3 is TGTGCCAGCAGCTCCCTAGACAGGAACAATCAGCCCCAGCATTTT. It yields the protein CASSSLDRNNQPQHF.

This sequence joins TRBV6-5 and TRBJ1-2; D unresolved. Trimming shortened V by 5 bases and J by 1 base, and 8 bases separated the two germline ends. Germline V gene data show CDR1 as MNHEY and CDR2 as SVGAGI. The CDR3 extends over 13 amino acids. The CDR3 DNA sequence: TGTGCCAGCAGTCTTGGCATTAACTATGGCTACACCTTC. This codes for CASSLGINYGYTF.

This clone was found once. The rearrangement joins TRBV11-3 to TRBJ2-3, with D maybe TRBD2 (5 bases). The germline V gene encodes CDR1 SGHNT and CDR2 YENEEA. The V gene lost 5 bases and the J gene lost 6 bases, with 15 bases spanning the gap. The CDR3 totals 14 residues. CDR3 sequence (DNA): TGTGCCAGCAGCCCTGGACTTGGCTTCGATACGCAGTATTTT. Amino acids: CASSPGLGFDTQYF.

This rearrangement joins TRBV5-1 to TRBJ1-1, with 7 bases that match TRBD1. Germline V CDR1 and CDR2: SGHRS, YFSETQ. This CDR3 spans 16 amino acids. Trimming removed 4 bases from V and 11 bases from J; junction bases left unmatched: 20. CDR3 sequence (DNA): TGCGCCAGCAGCGACGACAGCGCAAGGGGGCGGACCTGGGCTTTCTTT. It is translated as CASSDDSARGRTWAFF.

This clone was recorded once. The chain employs TRBV18 and TRBJ2-7; D unresolved. CDR3 size: 12 residues. V gave up 3 bases and J gave up 4 bases, with 7 bases separating them. The germline V gene encodes CDR1 KGHSH and CDR2 LQKENI. DNA of the CDR3: TGTGCCAGCTCACCTACAGATTACGAGCAGTACTTC. It yields the protein CASSPTDYEQYF.

V and J are TRBV4-1 and TRBJ2-1; D not certain. This CDR3 has 15 residues. The germline CDR1 and CDR2 sequences are MGHRA and YSYEKL. The V end was cut by 0 bases, the J end by 6 bases, with 12 bases between. CDR3 in amino acids: CASSQEVVASNEQFF. The CDR3 DNA follows: TGCGCCAGCAGCCAAGAGGTAGTAGCTTCCAATGAGCAGTTCTTC.